A single sample is the source of the 31 T cell receptor beta chains below, sequenced in a study of blood T cell repertoires in COVID-19. The data were produced by immunoSEQ multiplex PCR, yet TCRdb's version contains in-frame clones alone and is incomplete. The sample includes 350,000 to 450,000 clones, roughly four fifths seen only once; the top ten take approximately 4.7%. Source material: PBMCs or T cells enriched from blood (not recorded which). Receptors were obtained from a woman between 45 and 60 years old who had recovered from COVID-19.

The DNA for the CDR3 is TGTGCCAGCAGTGAAGAATCGGCCAGGGTGGTGGGCTACACCTTC. It encodes CASSEESARVVGYTF. The chain employs TRBV2 and TRBJ1-2, with D maybe TRBD1 (5 bases). The V end lost 1 base, the J end lost 8 bases, and 17 bases lay between the germline ends. Germline CDR1 reads SNHLY; CDR2 reads FYNNEI. CDR3 size: 15 residues.

The chain is built from TRBV19 and TRBJ2-4; 7 bases line up with TRBD2. The J segment lost 9 bases and the V segment lost 5 bases, leaving 25 bases of the junction unmatched. CDR1 and CDR2 from the germline V gene are LNHDA and SQIVND (reference sequence). The CDR3 sequence is 19 residues long. The CDR3 here is CASSSAPQLARGSGGIQYF. In DNA, the CDR3 is TGTGCCAGTAGTTCGGCGCCTCAACTAGCGCGTGGGTCAGGCGGCATTCAGTACTTC.

This clone has more than one count but fewer than ten. The chain has TRBV2 and TRBJ2-2; D unresolved. This CDR3 is built from 12 residues. V dropped 8 bases and J dropped 6 bases, with 10 bases sitting between them. Per the germline V gene, CDR1 is SNHLY and CDR2 is FYNNEI. CDR3 sequence: CASSYNPGELFF. CDR3 in DNA: TGTGCCAGCTCTTACAACCCCGGGGAGCTGTTTTTT. The entire variable domain, with the rest obtained from reference TRBV2 and TRBJ2-2, is as follows: EPEVTQTPSHQVTQMGQEVILRCVPISNHLYFYWYRQILGQKVEFLVSFYNNEISEKSEIFDDQFSVERPDGSNFTLKIRSTKLEDSAMYFCASSYNPGELFFGEGSRLTVL.

This sequence joins TRBV12-3 or TRBV12-4 and TRBJ1-2, with D uncertain. The V gene lost 4 bases and the J gene lost 8 bases, with 14 bases spanning the gap. The CDR3 sequence is 13 residues long. The CDR3 protein is CASSSARPGGYTF. The CDR3 bases are TGTGCCAGCAGTTCCGCCAGGCCGGGGGGCTACACCTTC.

This rearrangement joins TRBV6-2 or TRBV6-3 to TRBJ2-3; possible D gene TRBD2, 5 bases. Germline V gene sequence: CDR1 MNHEY, CDR2 SVGEGT. This CDR3 spans 15 amino acids. Trimming cost V 2 bases and J 4 bases, with 13 bases left between them. The CDR3 sequence: CASSYAGLAPDTQYF. CDR3 in DNA: TGTGCCAGCAGTTACGCGGGCCTTGCCCCAGATACGCAGTATTTT.

The chain's CDR3 is CASTQGGTAYGYTF. DNA for the CDR3: TGTGCCAGCACCCAGGGGGGTACGGCCTATGGCTACACCTTC. The J gene is TRBJ1-2, the V gene TRBV9; TRBD1 matches at 7 bases. The junction had 9 bases not matched to a gene; V was cut back by 6 bases and J by 4 bases. The germline V gene encodes CDR1 SGDLS and CDR2 YYNGEE. This CDR3 spans 14 amino acids.

The genes are TRBV7-9 and TRBJ1-1; the match to TRBD1 covers 7 bases. V lost 1 base to trimming and J lost 8 bases; unmatched junction nucleotides: 1. This CDR3 is 12 amino acids long. Germline CDR1 and CDR2: SEHNR and FQNEAQ (reference sequence). CDR3 region: CASSLDRGEAFF. DNA for the CDR3: TGTGCCAGCAGCTTAGACAGGGGAGAAGCTTTCTTT.

In this sample, this clone turned up a few times. The chain joins TRBV5-4 to TRBJ2-3, with D perhaps TRBD2 (5 bases). V shed 2 bases and J shed 8 bases, with 18 bases lying between them. The length of the CDR3 is 15 residues. CDR1 and CDR2 (germline): SGHNT, YYREEE (reference sequence). DNA for the CDR3: TGTGCCAGCAGCTTTACACGGGGAAGAGGGAGTACGCAGTATTTT. It translates to CASSFTRGRGSTQYF.

The chain has TRBV7-9 and TRBJ2-7; 7 bases fit TRBD2. V shed 5 bases, J shed 2 bases, and the junction held 12 bases outside the gene matches. The CDR3 runs to 16 residues. Looked up from germline, CDR1 is SEHNR and CDR2 is FQNEAQ (reference sequence). The CDR3 reads CASSGHGLAEPYEQYF. The CDR3 coding sequence is TGTGCCAGCAGCGGCCACGGGCTAGCGGAACCCTACGAGCAGTACTTC. The full variable domain, its missing parts supplied by reference TRBV7-9 and TRBJ2-7, is DTGVSQNPRHKITKRGQNVTFRCDPISEHNRLYWYRQTLGQGPEFLTYFQNEAQLEKSRLLSDRFSAERPKGSFSTLEIQRTEQGDSAMYLCASSGHGLAEPYEQYFGPGTRLTVT.

The chain is built from TRBV28 and TRBJ1-5; TRBD1 matches 9 bases. Germline CDR1 is MDHEN and CDR2 is SYDVKM. This CDR3 is 16 amino acids long. V gave up 7 bases and J gave up 6 bases; unmatched junction bases: 13. Written as DNA, the CDR3 is TGTGCCAGCACTTCTTTTCCACAGGGGGCAGGTCAGCCCCAGCATTTT. This translates into CASTSFPQGAGQPQHF.

This clone was seen a handful of times. The chain recombines TRBV19 with TRBJ2-6; TRBD1 might be the D (6 bases). The CDR3 runs to 14 residues. Germline values: CDR1 LNHDA, CDR2 SQIVND (reference sequence). Deletions cut 5 bases from V and 3 bases from J, with 8 bases between. CDR3 residues: CASSETGGANVLTF. The CDR3 coding sequence is TGTGCCAGTAGTGAGACAGGTGGGGCCAACGTCCTGACTTTC.

The chain uses TRBV3-1 (or the pseudogene TRBV3-2) and TRBJ2-5; D may be TRBD1 (5 bases). Deletions cut 1 base from V and 4 bases from J, with 13 bases between. The CDR3 sequence is 15 residues long. From germline, CDR1 is LGHDT and CDR2 YNNKEL (reference sequence). CDR3 bases: TGTGCCAGCAGCCAAGTGTTTATTCAGGGAGAGACCCAGTACTTC. Residues: CASSQVFIQGETQYF.

This clone occurred a few times. The same CDR3 can be traced to other DNA sequences in this sample. V is TRBV18 and J is TRBJ1-2; 12 nucleotides align to TRBD1. J gave up 4 bases and V 2 bases, and 2 bases lay outside the gene matches. Germline V gives CDR1 KGHSH, CDR2 LQKENI. The CDR3 covers 15 residues. CDR3 loop: CASSPGTGGIYGYTF. DNA of the CDR3: TGTGCCAGCTCACCAGGGACAGGGGGCATCTATGGCTACACCTTC.

The gene calls are TRBV7-9 and TRBJ1-2; D gene unclear. The CDR3 covers 14 residues. The ends were cut back, 5 bases at V and 7 bases at J, with 17 bases in the middle. CDR1 and CDR2 from the germline V gene are SEHNR and FQNEAQ (reference sequence). The CDR3 loop is CASSPERGLGGYTF. DNA for the CDR3: TGTGCCAGCAGCCCCGAACGCGGATTAGGTGGCTACACCTTC. The whole variable domain, filled in from reference TRBV7-9 and TRBJ1-2, reads DTGVSQNPRHKITKRGQNVTFRCDPISEHNRLYWYRQTLGQGPEFLTYFQNEAQLEKSRLLSDRFSAERPKGSFSTLEIQRTEQGDSAMYLCASSPERGLGGYTFGSGTRLTVV.

The chain couples TRBV5-1 to TRBJ2-7; D is unresolved. Germline values: CDR1 SGHRS, CDR2 YFSETQ. The V end lost 0 bases, the J end lost 4 bases, and 11 bases lay between the germline ends. CDR3 size: 14 residues. The CDR3 DNA is TGCGCCAGCAGCTTGGGAGGTTCCCTATACGAGCAGTACTTC. It encodes CASSLGGSLYEQYF.

The J gene is TRBJ2-3, the V gene TRBV7-3; 13 bases align to TRBD2. V dropped 4 bases and J dropped 6; count of bases not matched to a gene: 7. The CDR3 is 16 amino acids. Germline values: CDR1 SGHTA, CDR2 FQGTGA. CDR3 sequence: CASSSGLAGVSDTQYF. The CDR3 coding sequence is TGTGCCAGCAGCTCTGGACTAGCGGGAGTGAGTGATACGCAGTATTTT.

This sequence joins TRBV27 and TRBJ2-2, with 13 positions matching TRBD2. CDR3 length: 18 amino acids. Germline values: CDR1 MNHEY, CDR2 SMNVEV (reference sequence). The V and J ends lost 6 bases and 2 bases, in that order; junction bases with no gene match: 9. CDR3 coding DNA: TGTGCCAGCAGACCTTTAACTAGCGGGAGGGCCAACACCGGGGAGCTGTTTTTT. Its translation: CASRPLTSGRANTGELFF.

This chain links TRBV5-6 with TRBJ1-1, with a weak D call TRBD1 (6 bases). CDR1 is SGHDT and CDR2 is YYEEEE in the germline V gene. CDR3 length equals 13 residues. V was clipped by 9 bases and J by 1 base, with 13 bases between them. The CDR3, as DNA: TGTGCCACCCAGTTCAGGGGGAACACTGAAGCTTTCTTT. Its translation is CATQFRGNTEAFF.

The V and J genes are TRBV30 and TRBJ2-2; D perhaps matches TRBD2 (6 bases). The V end lost 4 bases, the J end lost 3 bases, and 12 bases lay between the germline ends. The germline CDR1 and CDR2 sequences are GTSNPN and SVGIG (reference sequence). The CDR3 contains 14 residues. This CDR3 is CAWNPGVHTGELFF. CDR3 in DNA: TGTGCCTGGAATCCGGGAGTTCACACCGGGGAGCTGTTTTTT.

This chain uses TRBV3-1 (or the pseudogene TRBV3-2) with TRBJ2-5; D is possibly TRBD1 (5 bases). The CDR3 spans 13 residues. With 4 bases removed from V and 2 bases from J, the gap between germline ends came to 8 bases. Germline V lookup: CDR1 LGHDT, CDR2 YNNKEL (reference sequence). CDR3 region: CASSPSGQETQYF. CDR3 nucleotide sequence: TGTGCCAGCAGCCCCTCAGGGCAAGAGACCCAGTACTTC.

In its sample, this clone was seen a few times. This chain links TRBV30 with TRBJ1-5, with D uncertain. Germline loops: CDR1 GTSNPN, CDR2 SVGIG (reference sequence). The germline V and J ends were trimmed by 3 bases and 0 bases, with 6 bases remaining between them. CDR3 length: 13 amino acids. CDR3: CAWSGNSNQPQHF. DNA of the CDR3: TGTGCCTGGAGCGGGAATAGCAATCAGCCCCAGCATTTT.

This chain joins TRBV18 and TRBJ2-7; possible D gene TRBD2, 6 bases. The CDR3 extends over 13 amino acids. V was trimmed by 2 bases and J by 4 bases, leaving 9 bases between them. Germline CDR1 reads KGHSH; CDR2 reads LQKENI. CDR3 region: CASSPGGEYEQYF. CDR3 DNA sequence: TGTGCCAGCTCACCAGGAGGGGAATACGAGCAGTACTTC.

The chain combines TRBV9 with TRBJ1-6; D unclear. CDR3 length equals 14 residues. V was trimmed by 3 bases and J by 6 bases, leaving 10 bases between them. Germline V CDR1 and CDR2: SGDLS, YYNGEE. The CDR3: CASSGPSGNSPLHF. CDR3 coding DNA: TGTGCCAGCAGCGGCCCCTCGGGTAATTCACCCCTCCACTTT. Full variable domain (rest looked up from reference TRBV9 and TRBJ1-6): DSGVTQTPKHLITATGQRVTLRCSPRSGDLSVYWYQQSLDQGLQFLIQYYNGEERAKGNILERFSAQQFPDLHSELNLSSLELGDSALYFCASSGPSGNSPLHFGNGTRLTVT.

V usage is TRBV7-8 and J usage is TRBJ1-5; D is ambiguous. V was trimmed by 5 bases and J by 3 bases, leaving 14 bases between them. The germline gives CDR1 SGHVS, CDR2 FQNEAQ. This CDR3 has 15 amino acids. The CDR3 region has the DNA TGTGCCAGCAGCGCAGGAAACAGTTACAATCAGCCCCAGCATTTT. Protein: CASSAGNSYNQPQHF. The full variable domain, its missing parts supplied by reference TRBV7-8 and TRBJ1-5, is GAGVSQSPRYKVAKRGQDVALRCDPISGHVSLFWYQQALGQGPEFLTYFQNEAQLDKSGLPSDRFFAERPEGSVSTLKIQRTQQEDSAVYLCASSAGNSYNQPQHFGDGTRLSIL.

The rearrangement joins TRBV18 to TRBJ2-5; 11 nucleotides match TRBD1. The CDR3 spans 15 residues. Per germline, CDR1 KGHSH and CDR2 LQKENI. V shed 3 bases, J shed 4 bases, and the junction held 4 bases outside the gene matches. The CDR3 loop reads CASSPRTGGRETQYF. The CDR3 nucleotides are TGTGCCAGCTCACCTCGGACAGGGGGCAGAGAGACCCAGTACTTC.

This sequence joins TRBV10-3 and TRBJ1-2; D uncertain. Germline V gives CDR1 ENHRY, CDR2 SYGVKD. The CDR3 loop spans 14 amino acids. V was clipped by 7 bases and J by 0 bases, with 12 bases between them. The CDR3 reads CAITSGGSNYGYTF. In DNA form, the CDR3 reads TGTGCCATCACCTCGGGAGGTTCTAACTATGGCTACACCTTC.

The rearrangement links TRBV30 to TRBJ1-1; TRBD1 matches 8 bases. Germline trimming cut 3 bases from V and 2 bases from J; bases unmatched to any gene: 11. The germline gives CDR1 GTSNPN, CDR2 SVGIG (reference sequence). This CDR3 is 16 amino acids long. The CDR3 region is CAWRAGGADFNTEAFF. The CDR3, as DNA: TGTGCCTGGAGGGCAGGGGGCGCGGATTTTAACACTGAAGCTTTCTTT.

The chain has TRBV19 and TRBJ1-3, with no clear D. Trimming removed 3 bases at V and 2 bases at J, with 8 bases between. Germline-derived CDR1 and CDR2 are LNHDA and SQIVND (reference sequence). The CDR3 loop spans 14 amino acids. The CDR3 DNA sequence: TGTGCCAGTAGTATGGTGCTAGCTGGAAACACCATATATTTT. Translation: CASSMVLAGNTIYF.

This clone was seen only once. The rearrangement uses TRBV30 and TRBJ2-3, with D hard to call. Trimming pared 1 base from V and 6 bases from J, leaving 8 bases between. The CDR3 has 12 residues. The V gene's germline CDR1 is GTSNPN and CDR2 SVGIG (reference sequence). The CDR3 bases are TGTGCCTGGAGTGCCCTAACTGATACGCAGTATTTT. It specifies CAWSALTDTQYF.

This clone was counted a few times. The chain joins TRBV29-1 to TRBJ1-4; 7 bases are shared with TRBD1. This CDR3 region has 15 residues. V trimming: 7 bases; J trimming: 0 bases; junction bases outside the gene matches: 8. Germline lookup yields CDR1 SQVTM and CDR2 ANQGSEA. The DNA of the CDR3 is TGCAGCGCCAGGAACACAGGGGCAACTAATGAAAAACTGTTTTTT. Its protein product is CSARNTGATNEKLFF. Complete variable domain (other parts from reference TRBV29-1 and TRBJ1-4): SAVISQKPSRDICQRGTSLTIQCQVDSQVTMMFWYRQQPGQSLTLIATANQGSEATYESGFVIDKFPISRPNLTFSTLTVSNMSPEDSSIYLCSARNTGATNEKLFFGSGTQLSVL.

The chain is built from TRBV6-2 or TRBV6-3 and TRBJ1-5; 9 bases are shared with TRBD1. Germline CDR1 is MNHEY and CDR2 is SVGEGT. The V gene end was trimmed by 2 bases and the J gene end by 5 bases; junction bases not matched to a gene: 10. The CDR3 is 17 amino acids. CDR3 sequence: CASSYPLTGGRDQPQHF. Written as DNA, the CDR3 is TGTGCCAGCAGTTACCCATTAACAGGGGGCAGGGATCAGCCCCAGCATTTT.